Below are 17 T cell receptor beta chains sequenced from a single sample in a study of blood T cell repertoires in COVID-19. Measured with immunoSEQ multiplex PCR; TCRdb has only the in-frame clones, and not every one. Of about 120,000 clones in the sample, roughly 88% were seen once. The sequenced material came from peripheral blood. The receptors originated from a man between 35 and 55 years old with acute or convalescent COVID-19.

This sequence joins TRBV7-3 and TRBJ2-3, with D perhaps TRBD2 (5 bases). Germline CDR1 is SGHTA and CDR2 is FQGTGA. CDR3 length: 15 residues. Trimming removed 5 bases from V and 5 bases from J, with 17 bases in between. This CDR3 reads CASSTAPGLQDTQYF. The DNA of the CDR3 is TGTGCCAGCAGCACCGCGCCAGGACTCCAAGATACGCAGTATTTT.

This CDR3 is CASSPRSGEKLFF. The CDR3 nucleotides are TGTGCCAGCAGTCCGCGATCAGGGGAAAAACTGTTTTTT. The rearrangement joins TRBV27 to TRBJ1-4; the D gene is possibly TRBD1 (5 bases). V was clipped by 5 bases and J by 8 bases, with 12 bases between them. CDR1 and CDR2 (germline): MNHEY, SMNVEV (reference sequence). The CDR3 length is 13 residues.

This clone was counted once. The J gene is TRBJ1-1, the V gene TRBV5-1, with TRBD1 as a possible D gene (6 bases). The CDR3 loop spans 16 amino acids. Germline-derived CDR1 and CDR2 are SGHRS and YFSETQ. Trimming removed 0 bases from V and 1 base from J, with 13 bases in between. CDR3 bases: TGCGCCAGCAGCTTGGGACAGGTTTTTTCGAACACTGAAGCTTTCTTT. Its protein product is CASSLGQVFSNTEAFF.

The chain employs TRBV5-1 and TRBJ2-1; 11 bases fit TRBD2. Per the germline V gene, CDR1 is SGHRS and CDR2 is YFSETQ. There are 16 residues in the CDR3. V was pared by 4 bases and J by 6 bases, with 9 bases of the junction left unmatched. The CDR3 is CASSDLAGGPGNEQFF. The CDR3, as DNA: TGCGCCAGCAGCGACTTAGCGGGAGGGCCGGGCAATGAGCAGTTCTTC.

CDR3 DNA sequence: TGTGCCAGCAGCGCACCGGGACAGGGACTAGAGACCCAGTACTTC. This encodes CASSAPGQGLETQYF. This chain uses TRBV11-2 with TRBJ2-5; 9 bases line up with TRBD1. The CDR3 has 15 residues. With 5 bases clipped from V and 4 bases from J, the junction kept 8 bases outside the gene matches. Per the germline V gene, CDR1 is SGHAT and CDR2 is FQNNGV.

The chain joins TRBV19 to TRBJ1-6; 8 bases are shared with TRBD1. The V gene's germline CDR1 is LNHDA and CDR2 SQIVND (reference sequence). V lost 5 bases, J lost 4 bases, and 7 bases stayed unmatched. The CDR3 loop spans 16 amino acids. This chain's CDR3 is CASSGAGGAYNSPLHF. The CDR3 DNA reads as TGTGCCAGTAGTGGGGCAGGGGGCGCATATAATTCACCCCTCCACTTT. Full variable domain (remainder filled in from reference TRBV19 and TRBJ1-6): DGGITQSPKYLFRKEGQNVTLSCEQNLNHDAMYWYRQDPGQGLRLIYYSQIVNDFQKGDIAEGYSVSREKKESFPLTVTSAQKNPTAFYLCASSGAGGAYNSPLHFGNGTRLTVT.

The chain joins TRBV6-5 to TRBJ2-7; 8 bases are shared with TRBD1. This CDR3 is built from 15 residues. Trimming took 2 bases from V and 3 from J; bases not matched to a gene: 6. Germline V gene sequence: CDR1 MNHEY, CDR2 SVGAGI. Written as DNA, the CDR3 is TGTGCCAGCAGTTACGACAGGGGATATTTCTACGAGCAGTACTTC. It is translated as CASSYDRGYFYEQYF.

Comment on this clone: A junction end diverges from the germline sequence, so it may reflect a read error. This chain links TRBV7-7 with TRBJ2-5, with a possible D match to TRBD2 (6 bases). Germline loops: CDR1 SSHAT, CDR2 FNYEAQ (reference sequence). This CDR3 has 13 residues. The CDR3 is CASSPRGGETQYF. In DNA, the CDR3 is TGTGCTAGCAGCCCCCGTGGGGGGGAGACCCAGTACTTC.

The rearrangement joins TRBV9 to TRBJ2-3, with TRBD1 matching over 10 bases. The germline V gene encodes CDR1 SGDLS and CDR2 YYNGEE. Trimming cost V 3 bases and J 5 bases; bases outside gene matches: 6. This CDR3 has 15 residues. Written as DNA, the CDR3 is TGTGCCAGCAGCGACGGGACAGGGGACGGAGATACGCAGTATTTT. This codes for CASSDGTGDGDTQYF.

The J gene is TRBJ1-6, the V gene TRBV7-2; 10 bases are a match to TRBD1. CDR3 length: 15 amino acids. Germline V CDR1 and CDR2: SGHTA, FQGNSA. The ends lost 4 bases at V and 8 bases at J; junction bases unmatched: 5. The CDR3 DNA sequence: TGTGCCAGCAGCTCACCCGGGACAGGGGATTCACCCCTCCACTTT. Translated: CASSSPGTGDSPLHF.

The chain uses TRBV24-1 and TRBJ1-6; possible D gene TRBD1, 6 bases. The CDR3 is 15 residues long. Germline CDR1 reads KGHDR; CDR2 reads SFDVKD. V lost 1 base, J lost 10 bases, and 13 bases lay in between. The CDR3 nucleotides read TGTGCCACCAGTGATTTTGATACGGGGGGCTCACCCCTCCACTTT. This codes for CATSDFDTGGSPLHF.

V usage is TRBV7-9 and J usage is TRBJ2-5; TRBD1 matches 10 bases. With 1 base clipped from V and 2 bases from J, the junction kept 4 bases outside the gene matches. The CDR3 is made up of 16 amino acids. CDR1 is SEHNR and CDR2 is FQNEAQ in the germline V gene (reference sequence). The CDR3 DNA is TGTGCCAGCAGCTTAGAGGACAGGGGGATTCAAGAGACCCAGTACTTC. Protein sequence: CASSLEDRGIQETQYF.

In DNA form, the CDR3 reads TGCAGTGCTAGTGGGGACAGGGGGGCGGGACCCCTCCACTTT. Translated: CSASGDRGAGPLHF. The chain links TRBV20-1 to TRBJ1-6; TRBD1 matches 11 bases. The V segment lost 3 bases and the J segment 12 bases; nucleotides outside the gene matches: 7. Germline V gene lookup returns CDR1 DFQATT and CDR2 SNEGSKA (reference sequence). This CDR3 has 14 amino acids.

The chain carries TRBV5-1 and TRBJ2-7, with 9 bases fitting TRBD1. CDR1 SGHRS and CDR2 YFSETQ come from the germline V gene. V lost 2 bases and J lost 4; bases outside the gene matches: 7. The CDR3 runs 15 residues. CDR3 nucleotides: TGCGCCAGCAGCTTCGGCGGGACAGGGCTATACGAGCAGTACTTC. Amino acid sequence: CASSFGGTGLYEQYF.

The gene calls are TRBV10-3 and TRBJ2-1; TRBD2 aligns across 12 bases. The germline V gene encodes CDR1 ENHRY and CDR2 SYGVKD. V was pared by 10 bases and J by 5 bases, with 9 bases of the junction left unmatched. The CDR3 runs 15 residues. In DNA, the CDR3 is TGTGCCACCCTTAGGACTAGCGGGAACAACAATGAGCAGTTCTTC. Encoded protein: CATLRTSGNNNEQFF.

This chain uses TRBV2 with TRBJ2-7, with a weak D call TRBD1 (6 bases). The CDR3 covers 13 residues. Trimming shortened V by 5 bases and J by 3 bases, and 11 bases separated the two germline ends. Per germline, CDR1 SNHLY and CDR2 FYNNEI. The CDR3 sequence is CASSQGIGYEQYF. The CDR3 region has the DNA TGTGCCAGCAGTCAGGGGATTGGCTACGAGCAGTACTTC.

The chain has TRBV7-2 and TRBJ1-4; 9 positions agree with TRBD1. V was pared by 0 bases and J by 4 bases, with 6 bases of the junction left unmatched. The CDR3 is 17 residues long. The V gene's germline CDR1 is SGHTA and CDR2 FQGNSA. The CDR3 loop reads CASSLAYPGQGNEKLFF. The CDR3 DNA follows: TGTGCCAGCAGCTTAGCGTACCCGGGACAGGGTAATGAAAAACTGTTTTTT.